One and the same sample provided the 30 T cell receptor beta chains below, sequenced in a study of shared clonotypes between healthy human individuals. The repertoire was sequenced with immunoSEQ multiplex PCR; TCRdb's copy has only in-frame clones and lacks some. Of hundreds of thousands of clones detected, 95% to 98% appear once; the ten largest clones hold 0.055% to 0.07%. Sequenced input: naive CD4+ T cells sorted from blood. As for subset: CD45RA+ positively selected. The receptor set was obtained from a woman between 25 and 40 years old in good health.

The chain recombines TRBV10-2 with TRBJ2-7; TRBD1 agrees at 11 bases. The germline CDR1 and CDR2 sequences are WSHSY and SAAADI. The length of the CDR3 is 15 residues. The J segment lost 0 bases and the V segment lost 5 bases, leaving 3 bases of the junction unmatched. Here the CDR3 reads CASSKGQGVSYEQYF. The CDR3 DNA is TGCGCCAGCAGTAAGGGACAGGGGGTCTCCTACGAGCAGTACTTC.

The rearrangement joins TRBV5-1 to TRBJ2-1, with 7 bases identical to TRBD2. Unmatched junction bases numbered 9, after V lost 4 bases and J lost 8 bases. The length of the CDR3 is 14 residues. Germline CDR1 SGHRS, CDR2 YFSETQ. In nucleotides, the CDR3 is TGCGCCAGCAGCCTCGGACTAGTCGCGGATGAGCAGTTCTTC. This gives the protein CASSLGLVADEQFF.

The rearrangement uses TRBV7-9 and TRBJ2-7; D possibly matches TRBD1 or TRBD2 (5 bases each). The V and J ends lost 5 bases and 0 bases respectively, with 14 bases between them. Looked up from germline, CDR1 is SEHNR and CDR2 is FQNEAQ (reference sequence). This CDR3 has 15 amino acids. For the CDR3, the DNA is TGTGCCAGCAGCGACGGGACGGCTCTCTCCTACGAGCAGTACTTC. This encodes CASSDGTALSYEQYF. Complete variable domain (other parts from reference TRBV7-9 and TRBJ2-7): DTGVSQNPRHKITKRGQNVTFRCDPISEHNRLYWYRQTLGQGPEFLTYFQNEAQLEKSRLLSDRFSAERPKGSFSTLEIQRTEQGDSAMYLCASSDGTALSYEQYFGPGTRLTVT.

The rearrangement links TRBV4-2 to TRBJ2-7; 8 bases map to TRBD2. Germline lookup yields CDR1 LGHNA and CDR2 YNFKEQ. The CDR3 totals 13 residues. The ends lost 4 bases at V and 4 bases at J; junction bases unmatched: 3. The CDR3 spells CASSRTSRYEQYF. The CDR3 DNA follows: TGTGCCAGCAGCCGGACTAGCCGGTACGAGCAGTACTTC.

The J gene is TRBJ2-7, the V gene TRBV27; D not resolved. The V gene lost 5 bases and the J gene lost 5 bases, with 13 bases spanning the gap. This CDR3 contains 13 residues. Germline CDR1 is MNHEY and CDR2 is SMNVEV (reference sequence). The CDR3 is CASSPSILDEQYF. The CDR3 DNA reads TGTGCCAGCAGTCCCTCCATCCTTGACGAGCAGTACTTC.

With regard to this clone: This CDR3 is also generated by other DNA sequences in the sample. CDR3: CASSPIAGAGEQYF. The CDR3 bases are TGTGCCAGCAGCCCTATAGCGGGTGCTGGCGAGCAGTACTTC. The chain couples TRBV7-9 to TRBJ2-7, with TRBD2 matching over 7 bases. V lost 5 bases, J lost 6 bases, and 10 bases stayed unmatched. Germline V gene lookup returns CDR1 SEHNR and CDR2 FQNEAQ (reference sequence). The CDR3 runs to 14 residues. The whole variable domain, remainder taken from reference TRBV7-9 and TRBJ2-7, is DTGVSQNPRHKITKRGQNVTFRCDPISEHNRLYWYRQTLGQGPEFLTYFQNEAQLEKSRLLSDRFSAERPKGSFSTLEIQRTEQGDSAMYLCASSPIAGAGEQYFGPGTRLTVT.

Here the CDR3 DNA reads TGTGCCAGCAGTTTTCTCTACCGGGCCTATGGCACCTACGAGCAGTACTTC. This codes for CASSFLYRAYGTYEQYF. The chain has TRBV28 and TRBJ2-7, with unresolved D. The CDR3 consists of 17 residues. Germline V gene lookup returns CDR1 MDHEN and CDR2 SYDVKM. V lost 3 bases, J lost 2 bases, and 20 bases lay in between.

The CDR3: CASSLVVTSGSNTGELFF. The CDR3 DNA reads as TGCGCCAGCAGCTTGGTTGTCACTAGCGGGTCGAACACCGGGGAGCTGTTTTTT. The genes are TRBV5-1 and TRBJ2-2, with 9 bases fitting TRBD2. After removal of 0 bases from V and 0 bases from J, the junction contained 6 bases not matched to a gene. Germline V CDR1 and CDR2: SGHRS, YFSETQ. The CDR3 runs to 18 residues.

This sequence joins TRBV6-5 and TRBJ2-2; 9 positions agree with TRBD1. There are 15 residues in the CDR3. V shed 4 bases and J 6 bases; nucleotides not matched to a gene: 6. Germline CDR1 is MNHEY and CDR2 is SVGAGI. The CDR3: CASSFDRGASGELFF. The CDR3 coding sequence is TGTGCCAGCAGTTTCGACAGGGGGGCTTCCGGGGAGCTGTTTTTT.

The rearrangement links TRBV5-1 to TRBJ2-2; TRBD1 is a possible D gene (5 bases). Germline V CDR1 and CDR2: SGHRS, YFSETQ. CDR3 length: 13 residues. V was clipped by 3 bases and J by 3 bases, with 6 bases between them. The CDR3 here is CASSSQDTGELFF. The CDR3 bases are TGCGCCAGCAGCTCACAGGACACCGGGGAGCTGTTTTTT.

The chain has TRBV7-9 and TRBJ2-2, with a possible D match to TRBD2 (5 bases). The CDR3 consists of 15 residues. Looked up from germline, CDR1 is SEHNR and CDR2 is FQNEAQ (reference sequence). V was cut by 0 bases and J by 4 bases, with 9 bases left in between. The CDR3 here is CASSLARGSTGELFF. DNA for the CDR3: TGTGCCAGCAGCTTAGCGCGAGGGTCCACCGGGGAGCTGTTTTTT.

The chain couples TRBV19 to TRBJ2-6, with D possibly matching TRBD2 (5 bases). Trimming took 5 bases from V and 0 from J, leaving 8 bases between them. The V gene's germline CDR1 is LNHDA and CDR2 SQIVND (reference sequence). This CDR3 comprises 15 residues. The CDR3 region is CASSPRDSGANVLTF. CDR3 nucleotide sequence: TGTGCCAGTAGTCCCCGGGACTCTGGGGCCAACGTCCTGACTTTC.

The rearrangement links TRBV15 to TRBJ1-5; TRBD1 matches at 9 bases. The V and J ends lost 4 bases and 7 bases, in that order; junction bases with no gene match: 14. Germline V gene data show CDR1 as LNHNV and CDR2 as YYDKDF (reference sequence). The CDR3 sequence is 17 residues long. DNA of the CDR3: TGTGCCACCAGCACCCTCTCTCGGACAGGGGTATACCAGCCCCAGCATTTT. It is translated as CATSTLSRTGVYQPQHF. Supplemented by reference TRBV15 and TRBJ1-5, the full variable domain reads DAMVIQNPRYQVTQFGKPVTLSCSQTLNHNVMYWYQQKSSQAPKLLFHYYDKDFNNEADTPDNFQSRRPNTSFCFLDIRSPGLGDTAMYLCATSTLSRTGVYQPQHFGDGTRLSIL.

The rearrangement uses TRBV6-5 and TRBJ2-1; 8 bases match TRBD1. Trimming removed 3 bases from V and 8 bases from J; junction bases left unmatched: 6. The germline V gene encodes CDR1 MNHEY and CDR2 SVGAGI. The CDR3 spans 14 residues. The CDR3 spells CASSYMAGGHEQFF. In nucleotides, the CDR3 is TGTGCCAGCAGTTATATGGCAGGGGGCCATGAGCAGTTCTTC.

V usage is TRBV28 and J usage is TRBJ2-7; D possibly corresponds to TRBD1 (6 bases). The CDR3 length is 15 residues. V lost 5 bases to trimming and J lost 1 base, with 15 bases between them. Germline-derived CDR1 and CDR2 are MDHEN and SYDVKM. In DNA, the CDR3 is TGTGCCAGCAGTAACTACAGGGCCAGATCCTACGAGCAGTACTTC. This codes for CASSNYRARSYEQYF.

The chain combines TRBV10-3 with TRBJ2-3; TRBD2 might be the D (6 bases). The CDR3 runs 14 residues. Looked up from germline, CDR1 is ENHRY and CDR2 is SYGVKD. Between the trimmed V and J ends, which lost 9 bases and 0 bases, there was a span of 13 bases. The CDR3 region has the DNA TGTGCCATTTCTGCCGGGACTAGCACAGATACGCAGTATTTT. As protein: CAISAGTSTDTQYF.

The rearrangement uses TRBV2 and TRBJ2-2; tentative D call: TRBD2 (6 bases). There are 13 residues in the CDR3. From germline, CDR1 is SNHLY and CDR2 FYNNEI. V lost 8 bases and J lost 1, with 8 bases in between. The CDR3: CASGTWNTGELFF. For the CDR3, the DNA is TGTGCCAGCGGGACTTGGAACACCGGGGAGCTGTTTTTT. The full variable domain, with the rest looked up from reference TRBV2 and TRBJ2-2, is EPEVTQTPSHQVTQMGQEVILRCVPISNHLYFYWYRQILGQKVEFLVSFYNNEISEKSEIFDDQFSVERPDGSNFTLKIRSTKLEDSAMYFCASGTWNTGELFFGEGSRLTVL.

The chain employs TRBV18 and TRBJ2-3; the match to TRBD1 covers 7 bases. The CDR3 is 14 amino acids. J lost 7 bases, V lost 5 bases, and 9 bases had no gene match. CDR1 KGHSH and CDR2 LQKENI come from the germline V gene. The CDR3 protein is CASSSSEQGNTQYF. The CDR3 DNA reads as TGTGCCAGCTCATCTTCCGAACAGGGGAATACGCAGTATTTT.

The chain joins TRBV18 to TRBJ2-3, with 8 nucleotides matching TRBD2. Germline lookup yields CDR1 KGHSH and CDR2 LQKENI. The CDR3 runs 15 residues. The V segment lost 4 bases and the J segment 3 bases; nucleotides outside the gene matches: 6. The CDR3 DNA sequence: TGTGCCAGCTCACGAGGAGCGGGAGAAACAGATACGCAGTATTTT. Its translation: CASSRGAGETDTQYF.

A single count supports this clone. This chain joins TRBV6-1 and TRBJ2-2; 11 bases match TRBD2. The CDR3 runs to 14 residues. In germline, CDR1 is MNHNS, CDR2 SASEGT. V dropped 6 bases and J dropped 8; count of bases not matched to a gene: 5. In DNA, the CDR3 is TGTGCCAGCAGACTAGCGGGAGTTTCAGGGGAGCTGTTTTTT. It specifies CASRLAGVSGELFF.

Turning to this clone: The junction departs from germline at one end; a sequencing error may be responsible. The gene calls are TRBV7-9 and TRBJ2-5; 9 nucleotides match TRBD2. The CDR3 totals 13 residues. Germline V gives CDR1 SEHNR, CDR2 FQNEAQ (reference sequence). The CDR3 nucleotides read TGTGCCAGCAGTTTAGCGGGAGCAGAGACCCAGTACTTC. It codes for CASSLAGAETQYF.

The rearrangement joins TRBV18 to TRBJ2-2, with unresolved D. Germline V gene sequence: CDR1 KGHSH, CDR2 LQKENI. Trimming left V 6 bases short and J 5 bases short, with 7 bases between. This CDR3 contains 12 residues. For the CDR3, the DNA is TGTGCCAGCTCCACACCGACCGGGGAGCTGTTTTTT. It specifies CASSTPTGELFF. Full variable domain (rest looked up from reference TRBV18 and TRBJ2-2): NAGVMQNPRHLVRRRGQEARLRCSPMKGHSHVYWYRQLPEEGLKFMVYLQKENIIDESGMPKERFSAEFPKEGPSILRIQQVVRGDSAAYFCASSTPTGELFFGEGSRLTVL.

This chain uses TRBV27 with TRBJ1-5; 8 nucleotides align to TRBD1. This CDR3 comprises 16 residues. The germline V gene encodes CDR1 MNHEY and CDR2 SMNVEV (reference sequence). J lost 4 bases, V lost 1 base, and 6 bases had no gene match. CDR3 protein: CASSLFTGTGNQPQHF. The CDR3 nucleotides are TGTGCCAGCAGTTTATTTACCGGGACAGGTAATCAGCCCCAGCATTTT.

This sequence joins TRBV7-2 and TRBJ2-1, with D perhaps TRBD2 (5 bases). Trimming removed 6 bases from V and 9 bases from J, with 15 bases in between. CDR3 length: 13 amino acids. Germline CDR1 reads SGHTA; CDR2 reads FQGNSA. The CDR3 nucleotides read TGTGCCAGCAGTTTGGAGTGGGAGACTGAGCAGTTCTTC. The encoded protein is CASSLEWETEQFF.

The chain recombines TRBV6-5 with TRBJ1-1; D is unresolved. This CDR3 is built from 13 residues. Germline-derived CDR1 and CDR2 are MNHEY and SVGAGI. Trimming stripped 6 bases from V and 4 bases from J, with 12 bases between. CDR3 sequence: CASRAWAGTEAFF. The CDR3 region has the DNA TGTGCCAGCAGGGCCTGGGCGGGCACTGAAGCTTTCTTT.

The V and J genes are TRBV6-5 and TRBJ2-1, with 13 bases fitting TRBD2. This CDR3 has 16 residues. Looked up from germline, CDR1 is MNHEY and CDR2 is SVGAGI. The V segment lost 0 bases and the J segment 6 bases; nucleotides outside the gene matches: 2. CDR3 DNA: TGTGCCAGCAGTTACTCAGGACTAGCGGGAGTCAATGAGCAGTTCTTC. Protein product: CASSYSGLAGVNEQFF.

This chain joins TRBV5-1 and TRBJ1-1, with 7 nucleotides matching TRBD1. After removal of 5 bases from V and 8 bases from J, the junction contained 6 bases not matched to a gene. Germline V lookup: CDR1 SGHRS, CDR2 YFSETQ. The CDR3 contains 12 residues. The CDR3 is CASSRGTEEAFF. The CDR3 DNA is TGCGCCAGCAGTAGGGGGACAGAAGAAGCTTTCTTT.

This chain uses TRBV2 with TRBJ1-4, with D perhaps matching TRBD1 (5 bases). The CDR3 length is 14 residues. Trimming took off 7 bases at V and 4 bases at J, with 13 bases between the two ends. Germline V CDR1 and CDR2: SNHLY, FYNNEI. CDR3 nucleotide sequence: TGTGCCAGCAACGAGGGACGGATTAATGAAAAACTGTTTTTT. Translated, it gives CASNEGRINEKLFF.

This rearrangement joins TRBV5-8 to TRBJ2-1, with D possibly called TRBD1 or TRBD2 (5 bases each). This CDR3 comprises 13 residues. Trimming cost V 3 bases and J 15 bases, with 19 bases left between them. The germline V gene has CDR1 SGHTS and CDR2 YDEGEE. CDR3 residues: CASSSNLPGARFF. Written as DNA, the CDR3 is TGTGCCAGCAGCTCCAACCTGCCCGGGGCCCGGTTCTTC.

The gene calls are TRBV4-1 and TRBJ2-1; 8 positions match TRBD2. CDR1 and CDR2 (germline): MGHRA, YSYEKL. This CDR3 spans 16 amino acids. Germline trimming cut 1 base from V and 7 bases from J; bases unmatched to any gene: 9. CDR3 amino acids: CASSQASSGRINEQFF. The CDR3, as DNA: TGCGCCAGCAGCCAAGCGTCCAGCGGGAGAATTAATGAGCAGTTCTTC.